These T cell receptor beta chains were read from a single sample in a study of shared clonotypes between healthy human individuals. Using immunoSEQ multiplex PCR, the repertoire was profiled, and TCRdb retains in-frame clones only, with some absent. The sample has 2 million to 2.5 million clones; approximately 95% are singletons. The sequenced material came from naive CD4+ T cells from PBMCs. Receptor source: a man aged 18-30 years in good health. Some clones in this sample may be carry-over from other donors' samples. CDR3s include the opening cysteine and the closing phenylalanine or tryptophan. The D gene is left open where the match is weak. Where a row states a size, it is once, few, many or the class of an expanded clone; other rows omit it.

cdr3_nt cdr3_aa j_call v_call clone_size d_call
TGTGCCAGCAGCTCAGTGGGACTAGCGGGAGGTAATGAGCAGTTCTTC CASSSVGLAGGNEQFF TRBJ2-1 TRBV7-6 NA TRBD2
TGTGCCAGCTCATCCGGACAGGGCAATCAGCCCCAGCATTTT CASSSGQGNQPQHF TRBJ1-5 TRBV18 once TRBD1
TGCAGCTCAAGGGATAGGGAACTCGAGCAGTACTTC CSSRDRELEQYF TRBJ2-7 TRBV29-1 NA NA
TGTGCCAGCAGCTTAGGGGCCGGGACAGAAAACATTCAGTACTTC CASSLGAGTENIQYF TRBJ2-4 TRBV11-2 once TRBD1
TGTGCCAGCAGCACCCAGGTCGGAGCTAACTATGGCTACACCTTC CASSTQVGANYGYTF TRBJ1-2 TRBV9 NA NA
TGTGCCAGTGGACAGATTCTGAACACTGAAGCTTTCTTT CASGQILNTEAFF TRBJ1-1 TRBV19 NA NA
TGTGCCAGCAGCTTAGCACGCGGGGGGACAAGAGAGACCCAGTACTTC CASSLARGGTRETQYF TRBJ2-5 TRBV7-2 NA TRBD2
TGTGCCAGCAGTTTAGAGGGGCTGGGGAACACTGAAGCTTTCTTT CASSLEGLGNTEAFF TRBJ1-1 TRBV28 NA NA
TGTGCCAGCAGGGACTCCGGGACAACATACGAGCAGTACTTC CASRDSGTTYEQYF TRBJ2-7 TRBV25-1 NA NA
TGTGCCAGCAGCTTCCTGGTCTCTGGAAACACCATATATTTT CASSFLVSGNTIYF TRBJ1-3 TRBV7-9 NA NA
TGTGCCAGCAGTTTAAACCCCGGGCACGAGCAGTACTTC CASSLNPGHEQYF TRBJ2-7 TRBV27 NA NA
TGCGCCAGCAGCTTGGACTTGGGAAACACAGATACGCAGTATTTT CASSLDLGNTDTQYF TRBJ2-3 TRBV5-1 NA NA
TGTGCCAGTAGCCCGACAGGGAACTATGGCTACACCTTC CASSPTGNYGYTF TRBJ1-2 TRBV19 NA TRBD1
TGCGCCAGCAGCCTAGGGGGCAACTATGGCTACACCTTC CASSLGGNYGYTF TRBJ1-2 TRBV5-1 NA TRBD1
TGCGCCAGCAGCGCAACTAGCGGGCCCTACGAGCAGTACTTC CASSATSGPYEQYF TRBJ2-7 TRBV5-1 NA TRBD2
TGTGCCAGCAGCTTAATGAGGAAGGAAAAACTGTTTTTT CASSLMRKEKLFF TRBJ1-4 TRBV7-6 NA NA
TGTGCCAGCTCACCACAAGGTGCATCCTACAATGAGCAGTTCTTC CASSPQGASYNEQFF TRBJ2-1 TRBV18 NA NA
TGTGCCAGCAGCTTGGAACGGCAGGGCTATGGCTACACCTTC CASSLERQGYGYTF TRBJ1-2 TRBV5-4 NA NA
TGTGCCAGCAGCTTAGTGCTCAGGGGCTTTAGCACAGATACGCAGTATTTT CASSLVLRGFSTDTQYF TRBJ2-3 TRBV7-2 NA NA
TGTGCCAGCAGCTTAGACAGCATCAATCAGCCCCAGCATTTT CASSLDSINQPQHF TRBJ1-5 TRBV28 once NA
TGCGCCAGCAGTGAGGACAGGGGAAGAGCTTTCTTT CASSEDRGRAFF TRBJ1-1 TRBV10-1 NA TRBD1
TGTGCCAGCAGCTCCGACCCAGCTAGCAGCTACAATGAGCAGTTCTTC CASSSDPASSYNEQFF TRBJ2-1 TRBV5-4 NA NA
TGTGCCAGCAGACTAGCCGGGACAGAAGGTGAAAAACTGTTTTTT CASRLAGTEGEKLFF TRBJ1-4 TRBV28 NA TRBD1
TGCGCCAGCAGCTCGATCTCCCGGGATAACTATGGCTACACCTTC CASSSISRDNYGYTF TRBJ1-2 TRBV5-1 NA NA
TGTGCCAGCTCACCACCGGGACTGATCTACGAGCAGTACTTC CASSPPGLIYEQYF TRBJ2-7 TRBV18 NA NA
TGTGCCAGCAGCTTTAACAGGGGAGGCGAAAAACTGTTTTTT CASSFNRGGEKLFF TRBJ1-4 TRBV7-2 NA TRBD1
TGTGCCAGCGGCTCGGGACAGCACCTCTATGGCTACACCTTC CASGSGQHLYGYTF TRBJ1-2 TRBV28 NA TRBD1
TGTGCCAGCAGTTTAGGGTTGGCGGGTCCACGACTAGCAGTAGATAATGAGCAGTTCTTC CASSLGLAGPRLAVDNEQFF TRBJ2-1 TRBV27 NA TRBD2
TGCGCCAGCAGCTGGGGCGGCGCGAACACTGAAGCTTTCTTT CASSWGGANTEAFF TRBJ1-1 TRBV5-1 NA NA
TGTGCCAGCAGTATCGGACAGGCGAACACTGAAGCTTTCTTT CASSIGQANTEAFF TRBJ1-1 TRBV27 NA TRBD1
TGTGCCAGCAGCTTAGAAGGGGCTAGCCACAATGAGCAGTTCTTC CASSLEGASHNEQFF TRBJ2-1 TRBV7-9 NA NA
TGTGCCAGCAGCTTAGGGAGCCTAGCTGTCGATGAGCAGTTCTTC CASSLGSLAVDEQFF TRBJ2-1 TRBV11-3 NA NA
TGTGCCTGGAGCGGGACTAGCGGTGGCAATGAGCAGTTCTTC CAWSGTSGGNEQFF TRBJ2-1 TRBV30 NA TRBD2
TGTGCCCTTAGCAAAGGGGCCTACGAGCAGTACTTC CALSKGAYEQYF TRBJ2-7 TRBV30 NA NA
TGTGCCAGCACCTACTCCCCAGTTTCGAACACTGAAGCTTTCTTT CASTYSPVSNTEAFF TRBJ1-1 TRBV28 NA NA
TGTGCCAGCAGCCAGGGGGTGGGCTATGGCTACACCTTC CASSQGVGYGYTF TRBJ1-2 TRBV7-2 NA TRBD1
TGTGCCAGCAGTGATTCGGTGGTGCGGAGCTCCTACAATGAGCAGTTCTTC CASSDSVVRSSYNEQFF TRBJ2-1 TRBV2 NA NA
TGTGCCAGCACCCGAACCGGGACAGTGAACACTGAAGCTTTCTTT CASTRTGTVNTEAFF TRBJ1-1 TRBV9 NA TRBD1
TGTGCCAGTAGTATATGGGGGAAGCAGCCCCAGCATTTT CASSIWGKQPQHF TRBJ1-5 TRBV19 NA NA
TGTGCCAGTAGACGGGGGGGACAGGGGAGAAACAATGAGCAGTTCTTC CASRRGGQGRNNEQFF TRBJ2-1 TRBV19 NA TRBD1
TGTGCCAGCAGCTTGGTCCTAGCGAATGAGCAGTTCTTC CASSLVLANEQFF TRBJ2-1 TRBV5-4 NA NA
TGTGCCAGCAGTTACTGGGACAGGCAAGAGACCCAGTACTTC CASSYWDRQETQYF TRBJ2-5 TRBV6-5 NA TRBD1
TGTGCCTGGAGTGCTTATAATTCACCCCTCCACTTT CAWSAYNSPLHF TRBJ1-6 TRBV30 once NA
TGTGCCAGCACGGAATTCGGGGGCAAGTCGTTCTTC CASTEFGGKSFF TRBJ2-1 TRBV28 NA NA
TGTGCCAGCAGCCAACAGGGGGCGAGGAACACCGGGGAGCTGTTTTTT CASSQQGARNTGELFF TRBJ2-2 TRBV7-9 NA TRBD1
TGTGCCAGCAGCCGAACAGGGGACCTGGATGAAGCTTTCTTT CASSRTGDLDEAFF TRBJ1-1 TRBV11-3 NA TRBD1
TGTGCCAGCAGCTTAGGAGAAGGCCGAAGCACAACGAGAGAAAAACTGTTTTTT CASSLGEGRSTTREKLFF TRBJ1-4 TRBV11-2 NA NA